This passage covers 26 T cell receptor beta chains from one sample sequenced in a study of blood T cell repertoires in COVID-19. The table came from immunoSEQ multiplex PCR; TCRdb's copy has only in-frame clones and leaves some out. The sample contains just under 250,000 clones, 86% of which appear only once. Sequenced sample: peripheral blood. All receptors come from a woman in her 30s who had recovered from COVID-19.

The rearrangement links TRBV6-5 to TRBJ1-5; D is perhaps TRBD1 (5 bases). V lost 4 bases and J 4 bases, leaving 5 bases between the germline ends. In germline, CDR1 is MNHEY, CDR2 SVGAGI. The CDR3 totals 12 residues. The CDR3 bases are TGTGCCAGCAGTTCAGGGAATCAGCCCCAGCATTTT. Translated, it gives CASSSGNQPQHF.

The V call is TRBV6-5, the J call TRBJ2-2; the match to TRBD1 covers 7 bases. Losses at the gene ends were 5 bases for V and 6 bases for J; bases not matched to a gene: 3. The CDR3 consists of 13 residues. Germline values: CDR1 MNHEY, CDR2 SVGAGI. The CDR3 nucleotides are TGTGCCAGCAGTCCCACAGGGGCCGGGGAGCTGTTTTTT. The encoded protein is CASSPTGAGELFF.

The J gene is TRBJ2-5, the V gene TRBV1; TRBD2 is the table's D call and was not checked against the DNA. TRBV1 is reported as a pseudogene. There are 19 residues in the CDR3. The CDR3 spells CTSSQDNSGVRGREETQYF. The CDR3 nucleotides read TGCACCAGCAGCCAAGATAATTCGGGGGTAAGGGGTCGGGAAGAGACCCAGTACTTC.

The V call is TRBV5-1, the J call TRBJ1-1, with TRBD1 matching 8 bases. CDR1 and CDR2 from the germline V gene are SGHRS and YFSETQ. This CDR3 spans 16 amino acids. The ends lost 2 bases at V and 0 bases at J; junction bases unmatched: 6. CDR3 bases: TGCGCCAGCAGCTTATCAGGGGGCACAATGAACACTGAAGCTTTCTTT. Amino acid sequence: CASSLSGGTMNTEAFF.

CDR3 sequence reads: CAWRMRGYTF. The CDR3, as DNA: TGTGCCTGGAGAATGAGAGGCTACACCTTC. The V gene is TRBV30, the J gene TRBJ1-2; D unresolved. Germline assignment: CDR1 GTSNPN and CDR2 SVGIG (reference sequence). V lost 3 bases and J lost 8, with 7 bases in between. The CDR3 runs to 10 residues.

The chain employs TRBV29-1 and TRBJ2-5; a possible D gene is TRBD2 (6 bases). With 5 bases removed from V and 2 bases from J, the gap between germline ends came to 15 bases. Germline values: CDR1 SQVTM, CDR2 ANQGSEA. There are 14 residues in the CDR3. Here the CDR3 DNA reads TGCAGCGTTCCTCTTGCGGGGCCACAAGAGACCCAGTACTTC. Protein product: CSVPLAGPQETQYF.

In its sample, this clone was seen once. The chain joins TRBV2 to TRBJ2-7, with D perhaps TRBD2 (5 bases). This CDR3 has 12 amino acids. CDR1 SNHLY and CDR2 FYNNEI come from the germline V gene. V dropped 1 base and J dropped 12 bases, with 13 bases sitting between them. Here the CDR3 reads CASSEGQDSRYF. For the CDR3, the DNA is TGTGCCAGCAGTGAAGGGCAGGACTCCCGGTACTTC.

The V call is TRBV11-2, the J call TRBJ2-6; D is uncertain. CDR1 SGHAT and CDR2 FQNNGV come from the germline V gene. The V gene lost 1 base and the J gene lost 6 bases, with 10 bases spanning the gap. CDR3 length: 15 amino acids. The CDR3: CASSLGRSPANVLTF. The CDR3 nucleotides read TGTGCCAGCAGCTTAGGGCGGAGTCCGGCCAACGTCCTGACTTTC.

The genes are TRBV12-3 or TRBV12-4 and TRBJ1-2, with D tentatively TRBD1 (6 bases). The CDR3 totals 13 residues. Between the trimmed V and J ends, which lost 5 bases and 7 bases, there was a span of 14 bases. CDR3 bases: TGTGCCAGCAGTACGCGGACAGTAAGTGGCTACACCTTC. Translation: CASSTRTVSGYTF.

The chain employs TRBV27 and TRBJ2-7; D is unresolved. The CDR3 contains 14 residues. Germline assignment: CDR1 MNHEY and CDR2 SMNVEV (reference sequence). V shed 6 bases and J shed 0 bases, with 12 bases lying between them. The CDR3 loop reads CASSPRVSSYEQYF. As DNA, the CDR3 is TGTGCCAGCAGCCCACGGGTCTCCTCCTACGAGCAGTACTTC.

At least ten counts were recorded for this clone. The chain is built from TRBV4-1 and TRBJ2-7; a possible D gene is TRBD2 (6 bases). V was trimmed by 1 base and J by 0 bases, leaving 13 bases between them. The CDR3 loop spans 16 amino acids. From germline, CDR1 is MGHRA and CDR2 YSYEKL. This CDR3 is CASSQGSRGLSYEQYF. DNA for the CDR3: TGCGCCAGCAGCCAAGGCTCGCGGGGCCTCTCCTACGAGCAGTACTTC.

V usage is TRBV18 and J usage is TRBJ1-2; 10 bases are shared with TRBD1. After removal of 4 bases from V and 8 bases from J, the junction contained 13 bases not matched to a gene. The CDR3 spans 16 residues. From germline, CDR1 is KGHSH and CDR2 LQKENI. The CDR3 here is CASSHKTSGTGEGYTF. The CDR3 nucleotides read TGTGCCAGCTCACACAAAACTTCCGGGACAGGGGAAGGCTACACCTTC.

The chain recombines TRBV27 with TRBJ1-2, with D possibly matching TRBD1 (6 bases). The germline V and J ends were trimmed by 2 bases and 2 bases, with 12 bases remaining between them. Germline V gives CDR1 MNHEY, CDR2 SMNVEV (reference sequence). The CDR3 is 15 amino acids. The CDR3 DNA reads TGTGCCAGCAGTTTAAACGGACAGAAGAACTATGGCTACACCTTC. Its protein is CASSLNGQKNYGYTF.

By share, this clone counts as medium-sized. The rearrangement joins TRBV11-1 to TRBJ2-7, with 10 bases lining up with TRBD1. After removal of 6 bases from V and 1 base from J, the junction contained 6 bases not matched to a gene. CDR1 SGHAT and CDR2 FQDESV come from the germline V gene (reference sequence). This CDR3 has 15 residues. CDR3 loop: CASSIDRGQSYEQYF. In DNA form, the CDR3 reads TGTGCCAGCAGTATAGACAGGGGGCAGTCCTACGAGCAGTACTTC. The full variable domain, with the rest looked up from reference TRBV11-1 and TRBJ2-7, is EAEVAQSPRYKITEKSQAVAFWCDPISGHATLYWYRQILGQGPELLVQFQDESVVDDSQLPKDRFSAERLKGVDSTLKIQPAELGDSAMYLCASSIDRGQSYEQYFGPGTRLTVT.

The chain has TRBV5-1 and TRBJ1-1; TRBD1 might be the D (6 bases). Per the germline V gene, CDR1 is SGHRS and CDR2 is YFSETQ. The V and J ends lost 1 base and 4 bases respectively, with 8 bases between them. The CDR3 totals 13 residues. DNA of the CDR3: TGCGCCAGCAGCTTGTCAGGGGCCACTGAAGCTTTCTTT. Translation gives CASSLSGATEAFF. Based on the CDR3 plus reference TRBV5-1 and TRBJ1-1, the full variable domain is KAGVTQTPRYLIKTRGQQVTLSCSPISGHRSVSWYQQTPGQGLQFLFEYFSETQRNKGNFPGRFSGRQFSNSRSEMNVSTLELGDSALYLCASSLSGATEAFFGQGTRLTVV.

The chain carries TRBV7-3 and TRBJ2-6, with no clear D. This CDR3 has 13 amino acids. The ends were cut back, 6 bases at V and 0 bases at J, with 3 bases in the middle. The germline CDR1 and CDR2 sequences are SGHTA and FQGTGA. This CDR3 is CASSSSGANVLTF. Here the CDR3 DNA reads TGTGCCAGCAGTAGCTCTGGGGCCAACGTCCTGACTTTC.

The rearrangement uses TRBV7-2 and TRBJ1-5, with D unresolved. Germline-derived CDR1 and CDR2 are SGHTA and FQGNSA. Between the trimmed V and J ends, which lost 1 base and 9 bases, there was a span of 13 bases. The CDR3 has 14 residues. The CDR3 DNA reads as TGTGCCAGCAGCTTAGAAGGTCCGGGAGGGCCCCAGCATTTT. Its protein product is CASSLEGPGGPQHF.

CDR3 loop: CASSSPGGQGINQPQHF. CDR3 bases: TGTGCCAGCAGCTCCCCCGGGGGACAGGGTATCAATCAGCCCCAGCATTTT. V gene TRBV7-8 combines with J gene TRBJ1-5, with 9 nucleotides matching TRBD1. This CDR3 contains 17 residues. Germline CDR1 reads SGHVS; CDR2 reads FQNEAQ. Trimming removed 4 bases from V and 3 bases from J; junction bases left unmatched: 10.

J is TRBJ2-3 and V is TRBV7-7; D is possibly TRBD2 (5 bases). V lost 4 bases and J 4 bases, leaving 12 bases between the germline ends. CDR1 and CDR2 from the germline V gene are SSHAT and FNYEAQ (reference sequence). The CDR3 loop spans 14 amino acids. The chain's CDR3 is CASSSGGQADTQYF. Here the CDR3 DNA reads TGTGCCAGCAGCTCAGGCGGGCAGGCAGATACGCAGTATTTT.

The chain recombines TRBV7-2 with TRBJ2-7, with 9 bases matching TRBD1. V trimming: 6 bases; J trimming: 2 bases; junction bases outside the gene matches: 8. CDR3 length equals 15 residues. CDR1 and CDR2 from the germline V gene are SGHTA and FQGNSA. CDR3 in amino acids: CASSFTGTGTYEQYF. CDR3 DNA: TGTGCCAGCAGTTTCACTGGGACAGGGACCTACGAGCAGTACTTC.

This clone was counted between two and nine times. This chain connects TRBV7-9 to TRBJ1-2, with TRBD1 matching 9 bases. Germline CDR1 and CDR2: SEHNR and FQNEAQ (reference sequence). With 4 bases clipped from V and 7 bases from J, the junction kept 4 bases outside the gene matches. CDR3 size: 13 residues. CDR3 in DNA: TGTGCCAGCAGCTGGGACAGGGAGGGTGGCTACACCTTC. Translated: CASSWDREGGYTF.

The CDR3 is CASSPTQGANEKLFF. CDR3 in DNA: TGTGCCAGCAGCCCCACACAGGGGGCTAATGAAAAACTGTTTTTT. This chain joins TRBV5-4 and TRBJ1-4; 8 bases are a match to TRBD1. J lost 3 bases, V lost 4 bases, and 5 bases had no gene match. The CDR3 has 15 residues. Germline values: CDR1 SGHNT, CDR2 YYREEE (reference sequence).

V usage is TRBV3-1 (or the pseudogene TRBV3-2) and J usage is TRBJ1-5; D gene unclear. Germline V gene data show CDR1 as LGHDT and CDR2 as YNNKEL (reference sequence). This CDR3 spans 13 amino acids. Between the trimmed V and J ends, which lost 2 bases and 1 base, there was a span of 3 bases. The CDR3 loop reads CASSQRSNQPQHF. The CDR3 bases are TGTGCCAGCAGCCAACGGAGCAATCAGCCCCAGCATTTT.

CDR3 DNA: TGTGCCAGCAGGGACGGACTAGCGGCAATAAGCGGTGAGCAGTTCTTC. This codes for CASRDGLAAISGEQFF. The V and J genes are TRBV2 and TRBJ2-1; the match to TRBD2 covers 10 bases. The CDR3 is made up of 16 amino acids. The germline V gene has CDR1 SNHLY and CDR2 FYNNEI. After removal of 6 bases from V and 9 bases from J, the junction contained 14 bases not matched to a gene.

V gene TRBV3-1 (or the pseudogene TRBV3-2) combines with J gene TRBJ2-3, with 9 positions matching TRBD2. J lost 2 bases, V lost 6 bases, and 6 bases had no gene match. Looked up from germline, CDR1 is LGHDT and CDR2 is YNNKEL (reference sequence). This CDR3 region has 15 residues. CDR3 sequence reads: CASSRAGGPTDTQYF. For the CDR3, the DNA is TGTGCCAGCAGTAGAGCGGGGGGCCCCACAGATACGCAGTATTTT.

This clone was recorded only once. The chain is built from TRBV6-6 and TRBJ2-7, with D tentatively TRBD1 (6 bases). The CDR3 length is 14 residues. Germline V CDR1 and CDR2: MNHNY, SVGAGI (reference sequence). V was clipped by 0 bases and J by 2 bases, with 8 bases between them. The CDR3 loop is CASSYSNRAYEQYF. For the CDR3, the DNA is TGTGCCAGCAGTTACTCGAACAGGGCCTACGAGCAGTACTTC.